The 9 T cell receptor beta chains in this list originate from one sample, sequenced in a study of OX40 agonist ivuxolimab in advanced cancers. Library prep was done by the immunoSEQ multiplex PCR assay. TCRdb re-hosts the immuneACCESS table, in-frame sequences only. Its copies lack some clones; in the studies checked, an unresolved V gene accounts for under half of them, and the cause for the rest is not known. Recorded for this sample are 60,000 to 85,000 clones; about 87% of them occurred a single time. Clones ranked in the top ten supply about 7% of the sample. Sequences were derived from CD4+ or CD8+ T cells sorted from blood, sampled in a trial of the OX40 agonist ivuxolimab. These receptors all stem from an adult with an advanced solid tumor such as melanoma, head and neck, liver or kidney cancer.

V is TRBV6-5 and J is TRBJ2-1, with 7 bases fitting TRBD1. After removal of 4 bases from V and 8 bases from J, the junction contained 8 bases not matched to a gene. The V gene's germline CDR1 is MNHEY and CDR2 SVGAGI. The length of the CDR3 is 14 residues. The CDR3 DNA reads as TGTGCCAGCAGTTGGCTCGACAGGGTGGATGAGCAGTTCTTC. This encodes CASSWLDRVDEQFF.

V is TRBV30 and J is TRBJ1-5; tentative D call: TRBD1 (6 bases). Germline V CDR1 and CDR2: GTSNPN, SVGIG (reference sequence). With 1 base removed from V and 8 bases from J, the gap between germline ends came to 15 bases. This CDR3 spans 14 amino acids. In nucleotides, the CDR3 is TGTGCCTGGAGTGCTGGGGGCTCAGGGGAGCCCCAGCATTTT. As protein: CAWSAGGSGEPQHF.

The genes are TRBV28 and TRBJ1-2; 7 bases line up with TRBD1. V trimming: 10 bases; J trimming: 4 bases; junction bases outside the gene matches: 6. The germline V gene has CDR1 MDHEN and CDR2 SYDVKM. The CDR3 has 12 residues. The CDR3 loop is CATGDRVYGYTF. The CDR3 DNA sequence: TGTGCCACCGGGGACAGAGTCTATGGCTACACCTTC.

V usage is TRBV11-3 and J usage is TRBJ2-7, with TRBD2 matching over 7 bases. Germline V CDR1 and CDR2: SGHNT, YENEEA. The ends lost 0 bases at V and 2 bases at J; junction bases unmatched: 4. The CDR3 is 15 amino acids. CDR3 nucleotide sequence: TGTGCCAGCAGCTTAGACGGGAGCGGGGCCTACGAGCAGTACTTC. Its protein is CASSLDGSGAYEQYF.

This chain connects TRBV7-6 to TRBJ2-2, with 8 nucleotides matching TRBD1. CDR1 is SGHVS, CDR2 FNYEAQ, per germline. V dropped 5 bases and J dropped 4; count of bases not matched to a gene: 6. The CDR3 covers 15 residues. CDR3 nucleotides: TGTGCCAGCAGCCCCCTGGACAGGGCCACCGGGGAGCTGTTTTTT. This translates into CASSPLDRATGELFF.

This chain uses TRBV19 with TRBJ1-2; possible D gene TRBD1, 5 bases. This CDR3 region has 16 residues. CDR1 LNHDA and CDR2 SQIVND come from the germline V gene (reference sequence). V was trimmed by 5 bases and J by 4 bases, leaving 20 bases between them. CDR3 DNA sequence: TGTGCCAGTAGTTCACCGTCTGGGGCGGGTGCCTATGGCTACACCTTC. Translating gives CASSSPSGAGAYGYTF.

The chain uses TRBV9 and TRBJ1-6; TRBD1 aligns across 9 bases. This CDR3 comprises 16 residues. Unmatched junction bases numbered 10, after V lost 3 bases and J lost 9 bases. From germline, CDR1 is SGDLS and CDR2 YYNGEE. In nucleotides, the CDR3 is TGTGCCAGCAGCGATCCCCGGGACAGGGATACTTCACCCCTCCACTTT. Translated: CASSDPRDRDTSPLHF. The full variable domain, in which reference TRBV9 and TRBJ1-6 provide the parts outside the CDR3, is DSGVTQTPKHLITATGQRVTLRCSPRSGDLSVYWYQQSLDQGLQFLIQYYNGEERAKGNILERFSAQQFPDLHSELNLSSLELGDSALYFCASSDPRDRDTSPLHFGNGTRLTVT.

The chain links TRBV7-2 to TRBJ1-4; D unresolved. CDR3 size: 15 residues. V was clipped by 5 bases and J by 4 bases, with 14 bases between them. CDR1 is SGHTA, CDR2 FQGNSA, per germline. The CDR3 is CASSRASGLNEKLFF. The CDR3 DNA reads TGTGCCAGCAGCCGCGCGTCCGGGCTTAATGAAAAACTGTTTTTT.

The chain employs TRBV5-4 and TRBJ2-1; D possibly corresponds to TRBD2 (6 bases). Trimming cost V 5 bases and J 7 bases, with 22 bases left between them. Germline-derived CDR1 and CDR2 are SGHNT and YYREEE (reference sequence). This CDR3 spans 16 amino acids. In DNA, the CDR3 is TGTGCCAGCAGTTTGCCCAGCGGGCTCCGGATGAATGAGCAGTTCTTC. It is translated as CASSLPSGLRMNEQFF.